The 25 T cell receptor beta chains given below trace back to one sample, sequenced in a study of T cell changes during pregnancy in multiple sclerosis. Here immunoSEQ multiplex PCR was the method, and the copy in TCRdb shows in-frame clones only, minus some. This table holds some 12,000 clones, about 85% found once. The sequencing here drew on CD8+ T cells from peripheral blood mononuclear cells, taken in the second trimester of pregnancy. The receptors were sampled from a female donor in good health, enrolled as a control in a pregnancy study.

The chain uses TRBV27 and TRBJ1-3; D ambiguous. CDR1 is MNHEY and CDR2 is SMNVEV in the germline V gene (reference sequence). The CDR3 extends over 16 amino acids. V gave up 6 bases and J gave up 4 bases, with 19 bases separating them. In DNA form, the CDR3 reads TGTGCCAGCAGCCAAACCGCTTCGTCGCAGGGAAACACCATATATTTT. It is translated as CASSQTASSQGNTIYF.

The chain carries TRBV7-2 and TRBJ1-1, with 8 bases matching TRBD1. This CDR3 is 14 amino acids long. Per the germline V gene, CDR1 is SGHTA and CDR2 is FQGNSA. Trimming at V came to 4 bases and at J to 4 bases, leaving 5 bases not matched to a gene. For the CDR3, the DNA is TGTGCCAGCAGCTACACAGGGGGAGGCACTGAAGCTTTCTTT. It codes for CASSYTGGGTEAFF.

The V gene is TRBV4-1, the J gene TRBJ2-1; perhaps TRBD1 as D (6 bases). This CDR3 spans 11 amino acids. The germline V gene encodes CDR1 MGHRA and CDR2 YSYEKL. V was pared by 8 bases and J by 5 bases, with 7 bases between. The CDR3 nucleotides are TGCGCCAGCGGGGACAACAATGAGCAGTTCTTC. Its translation: CASGDNNEQFF.

The rearrangement links TRBV5-6 to TRBJ2-1; D may be TRBD1 (6 bases). Per the germline V gene, CDR1 is SGHDT and CDR2 is YYEEEE. The CDR3 sequence is 13 residues long. With 7 bases removed from V and 5 bases from J, the gap between germline ends came to 13 bases. The CDR3 region has the DNA TGTGCCAGCCGGGACACCACTAACAATGAGCAGTTCTTC. Protein product: CASRDTTNNEQFF.

The chain employs TRBV4-3 and TRBJ1-5; D not certain. CDR3 length: 15 residues. The germline gives CDR1 LGHNA, CDR2 YSLEER. Trimming left V 0 bases short and J 2 bases short, with 8 bases between. The CDR3 bases are TGCGCCAGCAGCCAAGATACGGGAGGCAATCAGCCCCAGCATTTT. It yields the protein CASSQDTGGNQPQHF.

The chain's CDR3 is CASSWEGQGYTF. CDR3 nucleotide sequence: TGTGCCAGCAGTTGGGAGGGGCAAGGCTACACCTTC. The chain couples TRBV6-9 to TRBJ1-2; TRBD1 is a possible D gene (5 bases). The CDR3 length is 12 residues. V was trimmed by 4 bases and J by 8 bases, leaving 11 bases between them. Germline V gene data show CDR1 as MNHGY and CDR2 as SVAAGI.

V usage is TRBV7-9 and J usage is TRBJ2-7; 11 bases are shared with TRBD1. Germline values: CDR1 SEHNR, CDR2 FQNEAQ (reference sequence). The CDR3 consists of 16 residues. The J segment lost 8 bases and the V segment lost 5 bases, leaving 14 bases of the junction unmatched. The CDR3 DNA is TGTGCCAGCAGCCACAGTCGGGACAGGGGGTCGGGCAAGCAGTACTTC. Translated: CASSHSRDRGSGKQYF.

This clone was observed a single time. The V and J genes are TRBV27 and TRBJ2-7; 8 nucleotides agree with TRBD2. Germline lookup yields CDR1 MNHEY and CDR2 SMNVEV (reference sequence). This CDR3 is 12 amino acids long. V was pared by 5 bases and J by 3 bases, with 0 bases of the junction left unmatched. CDR3 in amino acids: CASSAGGYEQYF. In nucleotides, the CDR3 is TGTGCCAGCAGTGCGGGGGGCTACGAGCAGTACTTC.

The rearrangement uses TRBV5-1 and TRBJ2-7; TRBD2 aligns across 7 bases. CDR3 length equals 15 residues. After removal of 4 bases from V and 1 base from J, the junction contained 8 bases not matched to a gene. Germline values: CDR1 SGHRS, CDR2 YFSETQ. For the CDR3, the DNA is TGCGCCAGCAGCCCCCTCCGGGGAGGGTCCTACGAGCAGTACTTC. Protein product: CASSPLRGGSYEQYF.

This chain joins TRBV30 and TRBJ2-7; 8 bases match TRBD1. The germline V gene encodes CDR1 GTSNPN and CDR2 SVGIG (reference sequence). The CDR3 length is 14 residues. V lost 8 bases, J lost 0 bases, and 9 bases stayed unmatched. The CDR3 nucleotides read TGTGCCCTCCGGGACAGGTCCAACTCCTACGAGCAGTACTTC. Amino acid sequence: CALRDRSNSYEQYF. The full variable domain, rest sourced from reference TRBV30 and TRBJ2-7, is SQTIHQWPATLVQPVGSPLSLECTVEGTSNPNLYWYRQAAGRGLQLLFYSVGIGQISSEVPQNLSASRPQDRQFILSSKKLLLSDSGFYLCALRDRSNSYEQYFGPGTRLTVT.

The genes are TRBV7-9 and TRBJ1-4; 10 nucleotides line up with TRBD1. V dropped 4 bases and J dropped 3; count of bases not matched to a gene: 8. The CDR3 covers 17 residues. Germline loops: CDR1 SEHNR, CDR2 FQNEAQ (reference sequence). This CDR3 reads CASSSRDRGLSNEKLFF. CDR3 bases: TGTGCCAGCAGCTCCCGGGACAGGGGCCTTTCTAATGAAAAACTGTTTTTT.

The rearrangement uses TRBV30 and TRBJ2-7; the match to TRBD1 covers 11 bases. V trimming: 3 bases; J trimming: 3 bases; junction bases outside the gene matches: 4. The CDR3 has 14 amino acids. CDR1 and CDR2 (germline): GTSNPN, SVGIG (reference sequence). The DNA of the CDR3 is TGTGCCTGGAGGGGGGACAGGGGGTACTACGAGCAGTACTTC. It translates to CAWRGDRGYYEQYF.

The chain employs TRBV15 and TRBJ2-3; no clear D. The CDR3 length is 13 residues. The V end lost 5 bases, the J end lost 2 bases, and 8 bases lay between the germline ends. Germline V lookup: CDR1 LNHNV, CDR2 YYDKDF (reference sequence). The CDR3, as DNA: TGTGCCACCAGCCCCCACTCCACAGATACGCAGTATTTT. Protein product: CATSPHSTDTQYF.

The V call is TRBV4-2, the J call TRBJ2-7; 11 bases line up with TRBD1. Germline loops: CDR1 LGHNA, CDR2 YNFKEQ. CDR3 length: 14 amino acids. Trimming took 4 bases from V and 6 from J; bases not matched to a gene: 5. The CDR3, as DNA: TGTGCCAGCAGCCCCGGACAGGGGGCGGGCGAGCAGTACTTC. Translated, it gives CASSPGQGAGEQYF.

The chain uses TRBV7-6 and TRBJ1-3; the D is unclear. The germline V gene has CDR1 SGHVS and CDR2 FNYEAQ. CDR3 length: 15 amino acids. V was shortened by 2 bases and J by 0 bases, with 8 bases between the two germline ends. CDR3 nucleotide sequence: TGTGCCAGCAGCTTATACGGGGACTCTGGAAACACCATATATTTT. Protein product: CASSLYGDSGNTIYF.

The CDR3 region is CASSKIRTGPIVSYGYTF. The CDR3 nucleotides are TGTGCCAGCAGCAAAATCCGAACAGGGCCCATCGTATCCTATGGCTACACCTTC. This rearrangement joins TRBV21-1 to TRBJ1-2; no DNA check was done on the table's D call, TRBD1. TRBV21-1 is a pseudogene segment. The CDR3 loop spans 18 amino acids.

The CDR3 DNA reads TGTGCCAGCAGTCCACAAACGGGGGGCTCGGAGACCCAGTACTTC. This gives the protein CASSPQTGGSETQYF. V and J are TRBV6-1 and TRBJ2-5, with D possibly matching TRBD2 (7 bases). V was pared by 5 bases and J by 5 bases, with 18 bases between. Germline CDR1 reads MNHNS; CDR2 reads SASEGT. The CDR3 has 15 residues.

J is TRBJ1-1 and V is TRBV25-1; no reliable D call. The V end lost 4 bases, the J end lost 1 base, and 4 bases lay between the germline ends. Germline V gives CDR1 MGHDK, CDR2 SYGVNS. There are 12 residues in the CDR3. In DNA form, the CDR3 reads TGTGCCAGCAGTGTACAGAACACTGAAGCTTTCTTT. Its protein product is CASSVQNTEAFF.

This chain connects TRBV4-3 to TRBJ1-5, with a tentative D call TRBD1 (5 bases). The CDR3 runs to 15 residues. V was clipped by 0 bases and J by 5 bases, with 11 bases between them. CDR1 is LGHNA, CDR2 YSLEER, per germline. The CDR3 DNA sequence: TGCGCCAGCAGCCAAGATAGGGGATTCGATCAGCCCCAGCATTTT. It translates to CASSQDRGFDQPQHF.

The chain uses TRBV2 and TRBJ1-3; the D gene is possibly TRBD1 (5 bases). Germline V CDR1 and CDR2: SNHLY, FYNNEI. The CDR3 is made up of 15 amino acids. Deletions cut 2 bases from V and 0 bases from J, with 8 bases between. The chain's CDR3 is CASSETGLSGNTIYF. The CDR3 DNA follows: TGTGCCAGCAGTGAAACAGGCCTCTCTGGAAACACCATATATTTT. Filled out from reference TRBV2 and TRBJ1-3, the complete variable domain reads EPEVTQTPSHQVTQMGQEVILRCVPISNHLYFYWYRQILGQKVEFLVSFYNNEISEKSEIFDDQFSVERPDGSNFTLKIRSTKLEDSAMYFCASSETGLSGNTIYFGEGSWLTVV.

This clone was seen just once. This rearrangement joins TRBV4-1 to TRBJ1-4; TRBD1 matches at 7 bases. The germline CDR1 and CDR2 sequences are MGHRA and YSYEKL. CDR3 length equals 17 residues. V was pared by 4 bases and J by 2 bases, with 10 bases of the junction left unmatched. This CDR3 reads CASSLIRGLGTNEKLFF. The CDR3 region has the DNA TGCGCCAGCAGCCTGATTAGGGGGCTCGGGACTAATGAAAAACTGTTTTTT.

In this sample, this clone turned up once. The V and J genes are TRBV7-2 and TRBJ1-5, with 7 bases that match TRBD1. After removal of 6 bases from V and 0 bases from J, the junction contained 8 bases not matched to a gene. Looked up from germline, CDR1 is SGHTA and CDR2 is FQGNSA. The CDR3 consists of 16 residues. The CDR3 loop reads CASSPGTAYSNQPQHF. The CDR3 DNA is TGTGCCAGCAGTCCCGGGACAGCATATAGCAATCAGCCCCAGCATTTT.

The V call is TRBV27, the J call TRBJ2-1; 9 nucleotides agree with TRBD2. The V and J ends lost 3 bases and 10 bases, in that order; junction bases with no gene match: 10. CDR1 is MNHEY, CDR2 SMNVEV, per germline (reference sequence). This CDR3 spans 15 amino acids. Here the CDR3 reads CASSLRLAGLREQFF. CDR3 bases: TGTGCCAGCAGTTTGCGTCTAGCGGGGCTTAGGGAGCAGTTCTTC.

The rearrangement links TRBV7-8 to TRBJ1-4; possible D gene TRBD1, 5 bases. V was shortened by 0 bases and J by 7 bases, with 12 bases between the two germline ends. The CDR3 is made up of 15 amino acids. Per the germline V gene, CDR1 is SGHVS and CDR2 is FQNEAQ. The CDR3 region has the DNA TGTGCCAGCAGCTTAGCCCGGGGCGGGGGTGAAAAACTGTTTTTT. Translated: CASSLARGGGEKLFF. The whole variable domain, remainder taken from reference TRBV7-8 and TRBJ1-4, is GAGVSQSPRYKVAKRGQDVALRCDPISGHVSLFWYQQALGQGPEFLTYFQNEAQLDKSGLPSDRFFAERPEGSVSTLKIQRTQQEDSAVYLCASSLARGGGEKLFFGSGTQLSVL.

The rearrangement uses TRBV4-1 and TRBJ1-1; D is undetermined. Germline V gives CDR1 MGHRA, CDR2 YSYEKL. V was cut by 4 bases and J by 3 bases, with 15 bases left in between. The CDR3 loop spans 15 amino acids. CDR3 in DNA: TGCGCCAGCAGCCTCCTCCTGATCGAGGACACTGAAGCTTTCTTT. Protein: CASSLLLIEDTEAFF.